This TCR beta chain was documented in a study of blood T cell repertoires in COVID-19 (dated by TCRdb to about 2020). Regarding the complete study: Samples from collaborators originated in the United States, Italy and Spain and spanned both the acute and convalescent phases of COVID-19. Samples were obtained from the ongoing ImmuneRACE study (first 160 participants) and from about 1,300 subjects provided by 6 global collaborators. The material from the prospective study consisted of cDNA or gDNA derived from T cells, B-cell-depleted T cells, or PBMCs. Where available, HLA class I and class II types were taken from metadata supplied by the sample provider and were not determined by assay-based typing. The repertoires were made available in a free public database intended to serve as a resource for research on the immune response to SARS-CoV-2. Deeply sampled blood TCRbeta repertoires from subjects exposed to, actively infected with, or recovered from COVID-19 were included in the dataset. Sample metadata almost always included a de-identified subject ID, COVID-19 status, age in years and sex. What the study reported, not specific to this receptor: How much clinical and demographic metadata was included differed by source and by participant, and the metadata was provided uncurated.

To note about this clone: Its antigen is still unknown. No much larger clone is present one base from it, and per-base qualities are unavailable.

CDR1 and CDR2 were assigned from the germline V gene as SGHAT and FQNNGV. Clipping removes 4 bases from V and 7 bases from J, with 4 as the unmatched junction base count. CDR3 length: 14 amino acids, cysteine to phenylalanine. Only the CDR3 DNA is retained, 42 bases long and in frame from the first base. The immunoSEQ Assay, a bias-controlled multiplex PCR, was used to amplify TCRbeta CDR3 regions from genomic DNA. Under the source paper's analysis protocol: The number of nucleated cells in each sample was estimated from the amplification of reference gene primers within the assay. To quantify the absolute abundance of each unique TCRbeta CDR3 rearrangement, sequence reads were collapsed and filtered. For each sample, productive Simpson clonality was calculated as the square root of Simpson's diversity index across productive rearrangements. This immuneACCESS table, as held by TCRdb, lists in-frame sequences with V and J called but not all clones. Of the missing ones, under half trace to an unresolved V gene in checked studies; the others have no known cause. The D gene and trimming were derived from the DNA, and the V and J assignments and clone size from that table. In all, the sample holds 70,000 or so clones, and approximately 88% of those were seen once. The biggest ten clones account for approximately 2.5% of the sample.

Collaborating institutions collected whole blood in K2EDTA tubes following their own protocols. For TCRbeta analysis, collaborators shipped samples as frozen whole blood, isolated PBMCs, or DNA extracted from either of those sample types. This sequence originates from an elderly man with active or convalescent COVID-19. The chain is assembled from TRBV11-2 and TRBJ2-7; TRBD2 agrees with 13 junctional bases. Sequenced: peripheral blood. The nucleotides read TGTGCCAGCAGCTCTACTAGCGGGAGGGGAGAGCAGTACTTC. This gives the protein CASSSTSGRGEQYF.